What follows describes a single TCR beta chain. The antigen remains undetermined. Conventional CD4 T cells were sorted as CD4+CD127+ cells. Measured with immunoSEQ multiplex PCR; TCRdb has only the in-frame clones, and not every one. The sample lists tens of thousands of clones, roughly 97% occurring once. The V end was cut by 1 base, the J end by 2 bases, with 10 bases between. The germline V gene has CDR1 MDHEN and CDR2 SYDVKM. This CDR3 spans 15 amino acids. These data are taken from a study of B cell selection in AIRE deficiency. General observations from the study: Shorter CDR3s marked shared Treg sequences, biased toward few non-templated insertions. Of 3,000 to 4,500 shared Treg TCRbeta sequences, under 35% were healthy-only, approximately 9.7% patient-only. Patient Tconv cells held around a third of Treg sequences shared by healthy donors. Patient Tconv and Treg cells showed healthy-like TCRBV usage, CDR3 length, diversity.

The specimen sequenced was conventional CD4+ T cells sorted from PBMCs. The chain joins TRBV28 to TRBJ2-3, with D uncertain. The clonotype comes from a human donor with AIRE deficiency. The CDR3 reads CASSLLMPTTDTQYF. The CDR3 nucleotides read TGTGCCAGCAGTTTATTAATGCCTACCACAGATACGCAGTATTTT.